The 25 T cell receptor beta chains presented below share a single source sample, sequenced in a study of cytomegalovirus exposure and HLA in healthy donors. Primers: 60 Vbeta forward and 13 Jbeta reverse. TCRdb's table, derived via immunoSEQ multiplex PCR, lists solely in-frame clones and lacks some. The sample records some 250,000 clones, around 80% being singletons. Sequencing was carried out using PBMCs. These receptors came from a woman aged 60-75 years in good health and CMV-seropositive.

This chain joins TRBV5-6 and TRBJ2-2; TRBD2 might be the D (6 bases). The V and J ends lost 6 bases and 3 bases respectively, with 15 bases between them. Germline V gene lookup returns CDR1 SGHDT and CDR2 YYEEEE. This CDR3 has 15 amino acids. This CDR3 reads CASTKGRPDTGELFF. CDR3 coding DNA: TGTGCCAGCACCAAGGGGAGGCCCGACACCGGGGAGCTGTTTTTT.

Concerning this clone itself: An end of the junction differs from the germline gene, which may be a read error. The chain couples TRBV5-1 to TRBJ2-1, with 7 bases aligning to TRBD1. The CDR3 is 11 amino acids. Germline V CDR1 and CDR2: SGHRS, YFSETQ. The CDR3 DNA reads TGCGCCAGCAAGGGTGAGGGACAGACGATCTTC. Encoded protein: CASKGEGQTIF.

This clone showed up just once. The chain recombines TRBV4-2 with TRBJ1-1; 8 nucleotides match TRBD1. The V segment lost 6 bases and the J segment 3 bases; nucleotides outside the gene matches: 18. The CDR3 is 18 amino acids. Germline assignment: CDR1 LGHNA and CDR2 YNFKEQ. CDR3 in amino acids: CASSKITGQGALHTEAFF. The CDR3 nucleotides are TGTGCCAGCAGTAAGATAACGGGGCAGGGGGCGCTTCACACTGAAGCTTTCTTT.

The CDR3 sequence is CSVSWGQGGLNEQFF. The CDR3 DNA follows: TGCAGCGTTAGCTGGGGACAGGGTGGCCTCAATGAGCAGTTCTTC. The chain is built from TRBV29-1 and TRBJ2-1; TRBD1 agrees at 9 bases. This CDR3 is built from 15 residues. With 5 bases clipped from V and 6 bases from J, the junction kept 11 bases outside the gene matches. The germline V gene encodes CDR1 SQVTM and CDR2 ANQGSEA.

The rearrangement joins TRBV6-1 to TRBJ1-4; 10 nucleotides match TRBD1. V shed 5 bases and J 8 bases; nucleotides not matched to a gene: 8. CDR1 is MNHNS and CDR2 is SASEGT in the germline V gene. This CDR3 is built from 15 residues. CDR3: CASSTRQGAEEKLFF. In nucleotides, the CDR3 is TGTGCCAGCAGTACCCGACAGGGGGCAGAAGAAAAACTGTTTTTT.

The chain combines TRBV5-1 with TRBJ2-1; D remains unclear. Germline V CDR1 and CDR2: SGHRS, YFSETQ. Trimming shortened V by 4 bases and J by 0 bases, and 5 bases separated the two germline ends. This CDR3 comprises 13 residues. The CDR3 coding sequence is TGCGCCAGCAGCGGCAACTCCTACAATGAGCAGTTCTTC. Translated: CASSGNSYNEQFF.

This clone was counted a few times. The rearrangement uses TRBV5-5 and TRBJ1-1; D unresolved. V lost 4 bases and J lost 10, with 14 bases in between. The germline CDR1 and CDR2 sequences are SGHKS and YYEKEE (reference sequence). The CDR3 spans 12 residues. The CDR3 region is CASSIPPGIAFF. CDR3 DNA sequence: TGTGCCAGCAGCATTCCCCCGGGGATAGCTTTCTTT.

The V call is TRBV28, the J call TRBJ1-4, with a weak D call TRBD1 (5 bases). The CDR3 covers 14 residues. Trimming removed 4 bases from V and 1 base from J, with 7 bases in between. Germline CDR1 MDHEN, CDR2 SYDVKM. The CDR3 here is CASSYRRTNEKLFF. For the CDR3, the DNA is TGTGCCAGCAGTTACAGGAGAACTAATGAAAAACTGTTTTTT.

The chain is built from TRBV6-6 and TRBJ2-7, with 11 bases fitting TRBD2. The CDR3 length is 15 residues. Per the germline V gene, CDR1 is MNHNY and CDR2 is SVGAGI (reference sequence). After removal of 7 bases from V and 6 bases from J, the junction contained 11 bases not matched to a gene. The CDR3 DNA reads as TGTGCCAGCACCACCTTAGCGGGAGGGGTGGGCGAGCAGTACTTC. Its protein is CASTTLAGGVGEQYF.

CDR3 DNA: TGCAGCTACCGGGGGGGGCCCGATTACGAGCAGTACTTC. This gives the protein CSYRGGPDYEQYF. The chain couples TRBV29-1 to TRBJ2-7, with 8 positions matching TRBD2. The germline CDR1 and CDR2 sequences are SQVTM and ANQGSEA. Trimming removed 8 bases from V and 4 bases from J; junction bases left unmatched: 10. The CDR3 is 13 residues long.

In DNA form, the CDR3 reads TGTGCCAGCAGTCCCAACAGGGACGAGCAGTACTTC. Its protein is CASSPNRDEQYF. The chain links TRBV28 to TRBJ2-7; weak D call: TRBD1 (6 bases). Trimming left V 5 bases short and J 5 bases short, with 10 bases between. This CDR3 is built from 12 residues. Germline CDR1 is MDHEN and CDR2 is SYDVKM.

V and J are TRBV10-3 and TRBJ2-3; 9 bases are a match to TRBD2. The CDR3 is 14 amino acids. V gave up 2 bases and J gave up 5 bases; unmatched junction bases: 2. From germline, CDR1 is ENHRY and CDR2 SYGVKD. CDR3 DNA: TGTGCCATCAGTGAGGCGGGGGGGGGAGATACGCAGTATTTT. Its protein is CAISEAGGGDTQYF.

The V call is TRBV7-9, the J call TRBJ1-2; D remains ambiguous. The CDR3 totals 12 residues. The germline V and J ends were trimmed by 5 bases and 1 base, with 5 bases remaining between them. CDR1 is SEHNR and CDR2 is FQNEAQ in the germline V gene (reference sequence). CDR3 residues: CASSQINYGYTF. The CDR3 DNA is TGTGCCAGCAGCCAGATTAACTATGGCTACACCTTC. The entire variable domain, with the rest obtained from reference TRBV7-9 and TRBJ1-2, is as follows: DTGVSQNPRHKITKRGQNVTFRCDPISEHNRLYWYRQTLGQGPEFLTYFQNEAQLEKSRLLSDRFSAERPKGSFSTLEIQRTEQGDSAMYLCASSQINYGYTFGSGTRLTVV.

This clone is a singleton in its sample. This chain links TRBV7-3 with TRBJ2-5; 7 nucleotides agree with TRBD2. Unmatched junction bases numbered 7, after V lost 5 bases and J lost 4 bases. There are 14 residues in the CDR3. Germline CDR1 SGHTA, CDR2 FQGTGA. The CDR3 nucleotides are TGTGCCAGCAGCCCCGGGACTATCGGAGAGACCCAGTACTTC. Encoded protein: CASSPGTIGETQYF.

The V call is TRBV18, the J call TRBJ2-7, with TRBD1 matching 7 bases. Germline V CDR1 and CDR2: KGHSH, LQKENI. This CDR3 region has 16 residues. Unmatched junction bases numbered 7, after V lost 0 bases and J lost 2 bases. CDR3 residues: CASSPPLQGSPYEQYF. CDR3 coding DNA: TGTGCCAGCTCACCACCCCTACAGGGGTCCCCCTACGAGCAGTACTTC.

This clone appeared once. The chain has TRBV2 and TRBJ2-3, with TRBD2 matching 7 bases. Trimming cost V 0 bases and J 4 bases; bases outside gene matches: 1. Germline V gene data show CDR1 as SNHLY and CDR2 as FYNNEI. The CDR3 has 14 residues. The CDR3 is CASSEAGGPDTQYF. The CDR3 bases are TGTGCCAGCAGTGAAGCGGGAGGGCCAGATACGCAGTATTTT.

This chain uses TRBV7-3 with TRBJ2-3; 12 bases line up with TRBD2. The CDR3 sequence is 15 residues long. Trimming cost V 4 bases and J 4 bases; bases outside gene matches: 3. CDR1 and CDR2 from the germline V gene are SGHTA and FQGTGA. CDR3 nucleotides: TGTGCCAGCAGCTCGACTAGCGGGAGTGCAGATACGCAGTATTTT. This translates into CASSSTSGSADTQYF.

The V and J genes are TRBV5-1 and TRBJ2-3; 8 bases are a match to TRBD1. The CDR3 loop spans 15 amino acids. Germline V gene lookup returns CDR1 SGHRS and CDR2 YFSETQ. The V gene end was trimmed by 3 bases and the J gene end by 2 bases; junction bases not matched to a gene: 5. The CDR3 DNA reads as TGCGCCAGCAGCTACTGGGACAGGTTCACAGATACGCAGTATTTT. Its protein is CASSYWDRFTDTQYF.

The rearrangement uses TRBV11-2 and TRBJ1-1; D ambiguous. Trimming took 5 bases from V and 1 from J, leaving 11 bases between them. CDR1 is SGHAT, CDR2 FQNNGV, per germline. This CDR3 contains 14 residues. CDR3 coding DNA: TGTGCCAGCAGCCCACCGACGGGGAACACTGAAGCTTTCTTT. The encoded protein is CASSPPTGNTEAFF.

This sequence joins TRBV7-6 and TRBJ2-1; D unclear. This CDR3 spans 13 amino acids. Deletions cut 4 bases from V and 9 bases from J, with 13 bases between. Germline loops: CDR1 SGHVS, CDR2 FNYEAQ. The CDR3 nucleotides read TGTGCCAGCAGCTCCCTTAGAACCGTTGAGCAGTTCTTC. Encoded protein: CASSSLRTVEQFF. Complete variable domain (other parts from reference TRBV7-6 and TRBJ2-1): GAGVSQSPRYKVTKRGQDVALRCDPISGHVSLYWYRQALGQGPEFLTYFNYEAQQDKSGLPNDRFSAERPEGSISTLTIQRTEQRDSAMYRCASSSLRTVEQFFGPGTRLTVL.

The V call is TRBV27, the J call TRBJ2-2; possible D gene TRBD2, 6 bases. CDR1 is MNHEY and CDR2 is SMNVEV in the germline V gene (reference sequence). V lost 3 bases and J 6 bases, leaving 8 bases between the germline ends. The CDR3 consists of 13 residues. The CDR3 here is CASSLTSPGELFF. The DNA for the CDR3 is TGTGCCAGCAGTTTGACTAGTCCCGGGGAGCTGTTTTTT.

Written as DNA, the CDR3 is TGTGCCTGGAGTTCAGGAGGACAGCTCTCTGGAAACACCATATATTTT. Translation gives CAWSSGGQLSGNTIYF. The gene calls are TRBV30 and TRBJ1-3, with D maybe TRBD1 (6 bases). This CDR3 spans 16 amino acids. Germline CDR1 is GTSNPN and CDR2 is SVGIG (reference sequence). V shed 2 bases and J shed 0 bases, with 14 bases lying between them.

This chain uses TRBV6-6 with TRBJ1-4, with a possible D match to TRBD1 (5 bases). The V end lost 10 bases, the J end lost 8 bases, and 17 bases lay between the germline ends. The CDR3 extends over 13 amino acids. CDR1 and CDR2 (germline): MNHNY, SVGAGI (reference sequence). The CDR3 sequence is CATRGRIGEKLFF. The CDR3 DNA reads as TGTGCCACCCGGGGGAGGATCGGCGAAAAACTGTTTTTT.

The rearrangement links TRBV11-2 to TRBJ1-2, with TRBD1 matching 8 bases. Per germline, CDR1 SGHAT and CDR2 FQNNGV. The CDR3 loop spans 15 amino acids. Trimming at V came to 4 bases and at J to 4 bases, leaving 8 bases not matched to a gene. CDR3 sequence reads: CASSSGQGDPYGYTF. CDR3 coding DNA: TGTGCCAGCAGCTCCGGACAGGGAGACCCCTATGGCTACACCTTC.

The CDR3 loop reads CASSPPGRATEAFF. CDR3 DNA: TGTGCCAGCAGCCCTCCTGGGCGGGCTACTGAAGCTTTCTTT. This chain links TRBV9 with TRBJ1-1; unclear D gene. The V gene lost 4 bases and the J gene lost 5 bases, with 15 bases spanning the gap. The germline CDR1 and CDR2 sequences are SGDLS and YYNGEE. The length of the CDR3 is 14 residues.